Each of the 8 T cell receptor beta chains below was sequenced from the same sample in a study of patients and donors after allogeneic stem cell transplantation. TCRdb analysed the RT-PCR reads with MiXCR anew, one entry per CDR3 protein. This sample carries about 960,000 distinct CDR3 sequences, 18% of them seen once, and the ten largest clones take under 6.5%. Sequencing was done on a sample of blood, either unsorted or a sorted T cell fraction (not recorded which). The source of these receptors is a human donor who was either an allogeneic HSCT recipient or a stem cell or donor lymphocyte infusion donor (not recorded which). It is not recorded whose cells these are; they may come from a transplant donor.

Here the CDR3 reads CASSLQAGGPEEQYF. The DNA of the CDR3 is TGTGCCAGCAGTCTACAAGCGGGGGGGCCTGAAGAGCAGTACTTC. V usage is TRBV27 and J usage is TRBJ2-7, with 10 bases identical to TRBD2. Trimming took 5 bases from V and 7 from J; bases not matched to a gene: 11. CDR3 size: 15 residues. From germline, CDR1 is MNHEY and CDR2 SMNVEV (reference sequence).

This CDR3 reads CATSDASGNTIYF. The CDR3 DNA reads as TGTGCCACCAGCGACGCCTCTGGAAACACCATATATTTT. The chain couples TRBV24-1 to TRBJ1-3; D remains unclear. This CDR3 spans 13 amino acids. V lost 7 bases, J lost 0 bases, and 6 bases lay in between. CDR1 and CDR2 from the germline V gene are KGHDR and SFDVKD.

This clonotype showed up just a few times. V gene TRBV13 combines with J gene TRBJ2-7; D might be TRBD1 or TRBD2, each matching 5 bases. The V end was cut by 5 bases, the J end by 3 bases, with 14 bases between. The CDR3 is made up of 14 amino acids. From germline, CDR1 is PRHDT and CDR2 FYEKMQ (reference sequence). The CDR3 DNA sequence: TGTGCCAGCAGCCTGGGGGTGGGCTACTACGAGCAGTACTTC. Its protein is CASSLGVGYYEQYF.

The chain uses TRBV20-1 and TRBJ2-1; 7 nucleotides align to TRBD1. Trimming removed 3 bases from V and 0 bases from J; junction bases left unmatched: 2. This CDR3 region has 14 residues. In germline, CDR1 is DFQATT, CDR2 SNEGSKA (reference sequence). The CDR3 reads CSASGTDSYNEQFF. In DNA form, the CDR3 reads TGCAGTGCTAGCGGGACAGACTCCTACAATGAGCAGTTCTTC.

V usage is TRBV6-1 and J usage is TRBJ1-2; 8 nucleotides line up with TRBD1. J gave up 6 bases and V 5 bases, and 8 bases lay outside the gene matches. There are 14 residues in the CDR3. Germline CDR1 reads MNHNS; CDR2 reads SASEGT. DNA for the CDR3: TGTGCCAGCAGTACCAGACAGGGGACAAATGGCTACACCTTC. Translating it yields CASSTRQGTNGYTF.

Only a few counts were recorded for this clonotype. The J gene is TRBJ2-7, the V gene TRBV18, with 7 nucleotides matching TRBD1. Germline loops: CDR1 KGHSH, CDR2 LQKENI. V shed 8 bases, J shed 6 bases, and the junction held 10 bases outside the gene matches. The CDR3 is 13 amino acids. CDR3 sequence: CASRSNQGVEQYF. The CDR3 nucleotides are TGTGCCAGCCGATCAAATCAGGGGGTCGAGCAGTACTTC.

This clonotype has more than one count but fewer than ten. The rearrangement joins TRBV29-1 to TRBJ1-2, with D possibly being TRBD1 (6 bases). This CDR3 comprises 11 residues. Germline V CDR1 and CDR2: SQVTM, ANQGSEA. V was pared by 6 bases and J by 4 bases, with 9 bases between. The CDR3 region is CSVPGVYGYTF. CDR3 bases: TGCAGCGTGCCAGGGGTCTATGGCTACACCTTC.

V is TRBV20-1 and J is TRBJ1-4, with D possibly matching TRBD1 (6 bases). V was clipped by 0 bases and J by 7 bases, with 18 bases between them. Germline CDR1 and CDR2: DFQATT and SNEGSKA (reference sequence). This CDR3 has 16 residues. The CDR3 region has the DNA TGCAGTGCTAGAGATCGAGACAGGTGGTTGGGTGAAAAACTGTTTTTT. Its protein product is CSARDRDRWLGEKLFF.